A single sample gave rise to the 4 T cell receptor beta chains below, sequenced in a study of Graves' ophthalmopathy and Graves' hyperthyroidism. CDR3 regions of TCR beta were amplified from RNA transcripts. RT-PCR was first run with HTBI primers, then multiplex PCR in a second round. MiXCR was run by TCRdb on the multiplex PCR reads, yielding one entry per CDR3 protein. The data contain 600,000 to 700,000 distinct CDR3 sequences, 35% to 50% of them seen just once; the ten biggest clones take up 3% to 4%. The source material was peripheral blood. Receptor source: an adult man with Graves' ophthalmopathy.

This clonotype was picked up many times. The V and J genes are TRBV9 and TRBJ1-2; D uncertain. This CDR3 is built from 12 residues. The germline V gene has CDR1 SGDLS and CDR2 YYNGEE. Trimming took 3 bases from V and 4 from J, leaving 7 bases between them. The CDR3 spells CASSGIFYGYTF. The DNA of the CDR3 is TGTGCCAGCAGCGGGATCTTCTATGGCTACACCTTC. The whole variable domain, filled in from reference TRBV9 and TRBJ1-2, reads DSGVTQTPKHLITATGQRVTLRCSPRSGDLSVYWYQQSLDQGLQFLIQYYNGEERAKGNILERFSAQQFPDLHSELNLSSLELGDSALYFCASSGIFYGYTFGSGTRLTVV.

This clonotype showed up many times. J is TRBJ1-2 and V is TRBV19; maybe TRBD1 (6 bases). Trimming took 6 bases from V and 0 from J, leaving 11 bases between them. Looked up from germline, CDR1 is LNHDA and CDR2 is SQIVND (reference sequence). The CDR3 is made up of 14 amino acids. CDR3 in amino acids: CASRANRANYGYTF. CDR3 nucleotide sequence: TGTGCCAGTAGAGCTAACAGGGCTAACTATGGCTACACCTTC.

This clonotype has a handful of counts. The rearrangement joins TRBV20-1 to TRBJ2-7; possibly TRBD1 for D (5 bases). The CDR3 consists of 14 residues. V lost 6 bases and J 2 bases, leaving 17 bases between the germline ends. CDR1 and CDR2 (germline): DFQATT, SNEGSKA (reference sequence). CDR3 bases: TGCAGTGCAACCCCCTCGGGCAGGGCCTACGAGCAGTACTTC. Protein: CSATPSGRAYEQYF.

This clonotype was observed many times. V and J are TRBV6-5 and TRBJ1-5, with D possibly matching TRBD1 (5 bases). The CDR3 is made up of 14 amino acids. Trimming stripped 5 bases from V and 3 bases from J, with 11 bases between. Germline lookup yields CDR1 MNHEY and CDR2 SVGAGI. The CDR3 bases are TGTGCCAGCAGTAGGATAGGGGACAATCAGCCCCAGCATTTT. It encodes CASSRIGDNQPQHF.